This passage covers 9 T cell receptor beta chains from one sample sequenced in a study of blood T cell repertoires in COVID-19. The data were produced by immunoSEQ multiplex PCR, yet TCRdb's version contains in-frame clones alone and is incomplete. This table has about 68,000 clones, more than 80% appearing once. Sequencing was performed on peripheral blood. These TCRs come from a man in his thirties or forties with acute or convalescent COVID-19.

The gene calls are TRBV3-1 (or the pseudogene TRBV3-2) and TRBJ2-2; a weak D match, TRBD1 (5 bases). CDR1 and CDR2 from the germline V gene are LGHDT and YNNKEL (reference sequence). V was pared by 5 bases and J by 1 base, with 8 bases between. The CDR3 is 14 amino acids. The CDR3 loop reads CASSSRGNTGELFF. Written as DNA, the CDR3 is TGTGCCAGCAGCTCTAGGGGGAACACCGGGGAGCTGTTTTTT.

The J gene is TRBJ2-1, the V gene TRBV5-1; possibly TRBD1 for D (5 bases). V lost 0 bases to trimming and J lost 10 bases, with 11 bases between them. CDR1 and CDR2 from the germline V gene are SGHRS and YFSETQ. This CDR3 is built from 13 residues. CDR3 nucleotide sequence: TGCGCCAGCAGCTTGGTTTTTACAGGCGAGCAGTTCTTC. Translated: CASSLVFTGEQFF. Filled out from reference TRBV5-1 and TRBJ2-1, the complete variable domain reads KAGVTQTPRYLIKTRGQQVTLSCSPISGHRSVSWYQQTPGQGLQFLFEYFSETQRNKGNFPGRFSGRQFSNSRSEMNVSTLELGDSALYLCASSLVFTGEQFFGPGTRLTVL.

CDR3 coding DNA: TGTGCCAGCAGCTTGGCGCAAACTAGCGGGAGGAGAGATACGCAGTATTTT. Translating it yields CASSLAQTSGRRDTQYF. The chain is built from TRBV5-4 and TRBJ2-3; TRBD2 aligns across 12 bases. This CDR3 is built from 17 residues. CDR1 and CDR2 from the germline V gene are SGHNT and YYREEE (reference sequence). V gave up 0 bases and J gave up 5 bases; unmatched junction bases: 7. The entire variable domain, with the rest obtained from reference TRBV5-4 and TRBJ2-3, is as follows: ETGVTQSPTHLIKTRGQQVTLRCSSQSGHNTVSWYQQALGQGPQFIFQYYREEENGRGNFPPRFSGLQFPNYSSELNVNALELDDSALYLCASSLAQTSGRRDTQYFGPGTRLTVL.

The chain combines TRBV6-2 or TRBV6-3 with TRBJ2-1; no clear D. This CDR3 spans 15 amino acids. From germline, CDR1 is MNHEY and CDR2 SVGEGT. Trimming removed 5 bases at V and 0 bases at J, with 11 bases between. In DNA form, the CDR3 reads TGTGCCAGCAGTCCCCTAGGAAGCTCCTACAATGAGCAGTTCTTC. Residues: CASSPLGSSYNEQFF.

V is TRBV5-1 and J is TRBJ1-3; D not resolved. Germline V lookup: CDR1 SGHRS, CDR2 YFSETQ. CDR3 length equals 16 residues. Trimming shortened V by 0 bases and J by 0 bases, and 10 bases separated the two germline ends. The CDR3 reads CASSLEDLSSGNTIYF. The CDR3 nucleotides are TGCGCCAGCAGCTTGGAAGATCTTAGCTCTGGAAACACCATATATTTT.

The V gene is TRBV7-2, the J gene TRBJ1-5, with D unresolved. The CDR3 totals 13 residues. The ends were cut back, 8 bases at V and 3 bases at J, with 11 bases in the middle. Germline lookup yields CDR1 SGHTA and CDR2 FQGNSA. The DNA for the CDR3 is TGTGCCAGCTCGAGTGGGCCCAATCAGCCCCAGCATTTT. It codes for CASSSGPNQPQHF.

This rearrangement joins TRBV12-3 or TRBV12-4 to TRBJ1-4; D possibly corresponds to TRBD1 (5 bases). The CDR3 has 13 residues. Trimming took off 6 bases at V and 3 bases at J, with 8 bases between the two ends. CDR3 nucleotides: TGTGCCAGCAGCCCAGGGTCTAATGAAAAACTGTTTTTT. Translation: CASSPGSNEKLFF.

V and J are TRBV21-1 and TRBJ2-5; the table's D call, TRBD2, has no DNA check behind it. TRBV21-1 is recorded as a pseudogene. The CDR3 extends over 12 amino acids. CDR3 amino acids: CASNPRLETQYF. In DNA form, the CDR3 reads TGTGCCAGCAACCCTCGGTTAGAGACCCAGTACTTC.

The chain couples TRBV29-1 to TRBJ2-7, with 7 bases fitting TRBD1. V dropped 7 bases and J dropped 1; count of bases not matched to a gene: 4. The CDR3 totals 12 residues. Germline V CDR1 and CDR2: SQVTM, ANQGSEA. This CDR3 reads CSAGQYSYEQYF. CDR3 nucleotides: TGCAGCGCGGGACAGTATTCCTACGAGCAGTACTTC.